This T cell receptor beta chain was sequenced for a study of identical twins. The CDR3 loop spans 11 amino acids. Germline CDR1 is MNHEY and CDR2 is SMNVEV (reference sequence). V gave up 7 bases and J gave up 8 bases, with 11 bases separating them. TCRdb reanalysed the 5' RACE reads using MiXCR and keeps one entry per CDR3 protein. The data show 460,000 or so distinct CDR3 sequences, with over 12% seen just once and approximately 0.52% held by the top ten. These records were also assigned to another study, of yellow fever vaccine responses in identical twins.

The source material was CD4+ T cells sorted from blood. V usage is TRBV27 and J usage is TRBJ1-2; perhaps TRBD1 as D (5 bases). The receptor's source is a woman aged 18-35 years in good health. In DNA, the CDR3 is TGTGCCAGCATCCCCAGGGACGGCTACACCTTC. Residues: CASIPRDGYTF.